This is a list of T cell receptor beta chains from one sample in a study of CD8 T cells in Susac syndrome. TCRdb independently ran MiXCR on the immunoSEQ multiplex PCR reads; one entry per CDR3 protein. This sample carries about 53,000 distinct CDR3 sequences, approximately 95% of them seen once, and the ten largest clones take less than 0.9%. Sequenced sample: CD8+ T cells from PBMCs. These receptors were collected from a human donor with Susac syndrome. The CDR3 runs from the conserved cysteine through the conserved F or W. A D gene is named only where the DNA matches it firmly. For some rows the clone size is stated as once, few or many, or as a class when expanded; others skip it.

>NA|TRBV7-9|TRBJ2-5|NA
CASSREGYQETQYF
TGTGCCAGCAGCAGAGAGGGCTACCAAGAGACCCAGTACTTC
>TRBD2|TRBV13|TRBJ2-7|NA
CASSPVGGYEQYF
TGTGCCAGCAGCCCCGTGGGGGGGTACGAGCAGTACTTC
>NA|TRBV27|TRBJ2-3|NA
CASSPNRPLTDTQYF
TGTGCCAGCTCCCCGAACAGGCCTCTCACAGATACGCAGTATTTT
>NA|TRBV29-1|TRBJ2-2|NA
CSVAANTGELFF
TGCAGCGTTGCGGCGAACACCGGGGAGCTGTTTTTT
>NA|TRBV30|TRBJ1-2|NA
CAWSIGGWNYGYTF
TGTGCCTGGAGTATCGGGGGCTGGAACTATGGCTACACCTTC
>NA|TRBV15|TRBJ2-3|NA
CATSRDRFTDTQYF
TGTGCCACCAGCAGAGATCGCTTCACGGATACGCAGTATTTT
>NA|TRBV29-1|TRBJ2-2|NA
CSVEAGGLNGELFF
TGCAGCGTTGAGGCCGGGGGCCTTAACGGGGAGCTGTTTTTT
>TRBD1|TRBV5-6|TRBJ1-2|NA
CASSSFGQGSYGYTF
TGTGCCAGCAGCTCCTTCGGACAGGGTTCCTATGGCTACACCTTC
>NA|TRBV4-1|TRBJ1-1|once
CASSQGQKNTEAFF
TGCGCCAGCAGCCAAGGACAGAAGAACACTGAAGCTTTCTTT
>TRBD2|TRBV11-2|TRBJ2-3|NA
CASSLEFTSADTQYF
TGTGCCAGCAGCTTAGAATTTACTAGCGCAGATACGCAGTATTTT
>TRBD2|TRBV9|TRBJ2-1|NA
CASSPGLAGDNEQFF
TGTGCCAGCAGCCCGGGACTAGCAGGGGACAATGAGCAGTTCTTC